These T cell receptor beta chains were read from a single sample in a study of OX40 agonist ivuxolimab in advanced cancers. Sequenced by immunoSEQ multiplex PCR; TCRdb stores in-frame clones only, minus some. The sample records 55,000 to 75,000 clones, about 89% being singletons. The specimen was CD4+ or CD8+ T cells sorted from blood, collected in a trial of the OX40 agonist ivuxolimab. These receptors were taken from an adult with an advanced solid tumor such as melanoma, head and neck, liver or kidney cancer. Both conserved end residues are part of each CDR3. D genes are given only for firm matches. Expanded clones get a size class; other rows say once, few or many, or leave the size out.

J | D | V | size | CDR3 | DNA
TRBJ2-2 | - | TRBV5-1 | - | CASSFGGAGTGELFF | TGCGCCAGCAGCTTCGGAGGGGCGGGGACCGGGGAGCTGTTTTTT
TRBJ2-7 | - | TRBV28 | - | CASSLLSRSHEQYF | TGTGCCAGCAGTTTACTCTCCCGGTCCCACGAGCAGTACTTC
TRBJ1-5 | - | TRBV19 | - | CASSMEGLSNQPQHF | TGTGCCAGTAGTATGGAGGGGCTCAGCAATCAGCCCCAGCATTTT
TRBJ1-5 | - | TRBV19 | - | CASTKGGNQPQHF | TGTGCCAGTACGAAGGGAGGCAATCAGCCCCAGCATTTT
TRBJ2-3 | - | TRBV25-1 | - | CASSEDGGWPDTQYF | TGTGCCAGCAGTGAAGATGGGGGGTGGCCAGATACGCAGTATTTT
TRBJ2-7 | - | TRBV6-5 | - | CASSGPAASPEEQYF | TGTGCCAGCAGTGGCCCGGCAGCGTCCCCCGAAGAGCAGTACTTC
TRBJ2-5 | TRBD2 | TRBV5-1 | - | CASQSTGTIQETQYF | TGCGCCAGTCAATCGACCGGGACTATCCAAGAGACCCAGTACTTC
TRBJ1-4 | - | TRBV11-2 | - | CASSSLRTRKKLFF | TGTGCCAGCAGCTCCCTCAGGACTAGGAAAAAACTGTTTTTT
TRBJ2-2 | - | TRBV4-1 | few | CASSQEDNTGELFF | TGCGCCAGCAGCCAAGAAGACAACACCGGGGAGCTGTTTTTT
TRBJ1-5 | TRBD1 | TRBV6-5 | - | CASRGQGTSNQPQHF | TGTGCCAGCAGGGGACAGGGAACCAGCAATCAGCCCCAGCATTTT
TRBJ2-1 | - | TRBV18 | - | CASSRGLEQFF | TGTGCCAGCTCACGAGGGCTTGAGCAGTTCTTC
TRBJ2-1 | - | TRBV5-1 | - | CASSFGRDPRNEQFF | TGCGCCAGCAGCTTCGGACGAGACCCACGAAATGAGCAGTTCTTC
TRBJ1-2 | TRBD1 | TRBV28 | - | CAGKTGGFYGYTF | TGTGCCGGGAAGACAGGGGGCTTCTATGGCTACACCTTC
TRBJ2-7 | TRBD1 | TRBV5-1 | - | CASSPRDRGSEQYF | TGCGCCAGCAGCCCCCGGGACAGGGGTAGCGAGCAGTACTTC
TRBJ2-7 | - | TRBV18 | - | CASSRDAGNEQYF | TGTGCCAGCTCACGGGACGCAGGGAATGAGCAGTACTTC
TRBJ2-7 | TRBD1 | TRBV2 | - | CATPARDRAWGLGAYEQYF | TGTGCCACCCCGGCCCGGGACAGGGCATGGGGTCTGGGGGCCTACGAGCAGTACTTC
TRBJ1-2 | TRBD1 | TRBV5-1 | - | CASSITGQGHGYTF | TGCGCCAGCAGCATTACGGGACAGGGCCATGGCTACACCTTC
TRBJ2-3 | - | TRBV11-2 | - | CASSLLVGNTDTQYF | TGTGCCAGCAGCTTACTGGTAGGGAACACAGATACGCAGTATTTT
TRBJ2-7 | - | TRBV23-1 | - | CASSQWGKPYEQYF | TGCGCCAGCAGTCAATGGGGGAAGCCCTACGAGCAGTACTTC
TRBJ1-2 | - | TRBV6-6 | - | CASTLERGGDGYTF | TGTGCCAGCACCCTTGAGAGGGGTGGGGATGGCTACACCTTC
TRBJ1-3 | - | TRBV19 | - | CASSIDRTGNTIYF | TGTGCCAGTAGTATCGACAGGACGGGAAACACCATATATTTT
TRBJ2-5 | - | TRBV19 | - | CASQETQYF | TGTGCCAGCCAGGAGACCCAGTACTTC
TRBJ1-5 | - | TRBV7-7 | - | CASSFSILAGPKIYSNQPQHF | TGTGCCAGCAGCTTTTCTATCTTGGCGGGACCTAAAATTTATAGCAATCAGCCCCAGCATTTT
TRBJ2-1 | TRBD2 | TRBV5-1 | - | CASSTSDTYNEQFF | TGCGCCAGCTCTACTAGCGACACCTACAATGAGCAGTTCTTC
TRBJ2-7 | TRBD2 | TRBV5-6 | - | CASSLRLAGDRGEQYF | TGTGCCAGCAGCTTGCGGCTAGCGGGAGATCGGGGCGAGCAGTACTTC
TRBJ2-2 | - | TRBV6-1 | - | CASSEALTSYRAGELFF | TGTGCCAGCAGTGAAGCGTTGACGTCTTACAGGGCCGGGGAGCTGTTTTTT
TRBJ1-1 | TRBD1 | TRBV7-2 | - | CASSPGTGYTEAFF | TGTGCCAGCAGCCCGGGGACAGGGTACACTGAAGCTTTCTTT
TRBJ2-4 | TRBD1 | TRBV5-1 | few | CASASGGSKNIQYF | TGCGCCAGCGCCTCAGGGGGCAGCAAAAACATTCAGTACTTC
TRBJ1-4 | - | TRBV5-5 | - | CASSLLGGRDEKLFF | TGTGCCAGCAGCTTGTTAGGAGGCAGGGATGAAAAACTGTTTTTT
TRBJ1-5 | - | TRBV6-6 | - | CASREDQPQHF | TGTGCCAGCCGGGAGGATCAGCCCCAGCATTTT
TRBJ1-6 | - | TRBV28 | - | CASHGRVSSYNSPLHF | TGTGCCAGCCATGGGAGGGTTAGCTCCTATAATTCACCCCTCCACTTT
TRBJ2-1 | - | TRBV7-2 | - | CASSFGWEAYNEQFF | TGTGCCAGCAGCTTTGGGTGGGAGGCCTACAATGAGCAGTTCTTC
TRBJ2-3 | - | TRBV5-4 | - | CASSRAGTASVTQYF | TGTGCCAGCAGCCGAGCAGGGACCGCATCGGTTACGCAGTATTTT
TRBJ1-6 | TRBD1 | TRBV5-1 | - | CASSLQGSNSPLHF | TGCGCCAGCAGCTTACAGGGGAGTAATTCACCCCTCCACTTT
TRBJ2-2 | - | TRBV10-3 | - | CAINRGIGDTGELFF | TGTGCCATCAATCGGGGAATCGGAGACACCGGGGAGCTGTTTTTT
TRBJ2-4 | TRBD1 | TRBV19 | - | CASSPHLQGGKNIQYF | TGTGCCAGTAGTCCTCACTTACAGGGGGGCAAAAACATTCAGTACTTC
TRBJ1-2 | - | TRBV18 | - | CASSPSVDYGYTF | TGTGCCAGCTCACCATCTGTCGACTATGGCTACACCTTC
TRBJ2-7 | TRBD2 | TRBV19 | - | CASSGGLDDEQYF | TGTGCCAGTAGTGGGGGACTAGATGACGAGCAGTACTTC
TRBJ1-5 | - | TRBV21-1 | few | CASIKPQHF | TGTGCCAGCATAAAGCCCCAGCATTTT
TRBJ2-3 | - | TRBV6-6 | once | CASSQVLGDTQYF | TGTGCCAGCAGTCAGGTACTTGGAGATACGCAGTATTTT
TRBJ1-3 | - | TRBV5-1 | - | CASSFLGSTGNTIYF | TGCGCCAGCAGCTTTCTAGGTTCAACTGGAAACACCATATATTTT
TRBJ2-7 | - | TRBV27 | - | CASSLYEGHEQYF | TGTGCCAGCAGCCTATATGAGGGGCACGAGCAGTACTTC
TRBJ1-3 | TRBD1 | TRBV30 | once | CAWNTGTGYSGNTIYF | TGTGCCTGGAACACCGGGACAGGATACTCTGGAAACACCATATATTTT
TRBJ1-3 | - | TRBV12-5 | - | CASGLTPGIITGNTIYF | TGTGCTAGTGGTTTGACCCCGGGCATCATCACTGGAAACACCATATATTTT
TRBJ2-7 | - | TRBV28 | - | CASSLWAGVGYEQYF | TGTGCCAGCAGTTTATGGGCAGGGGTAGGGTACGAGCAGTACTTC
TRBJ2-7 | - | TRBV4-2 | - | CASSQVGGSQYEQYF | TGTGCCAGCAGCCAAGTTGGCGGATCACAATACGAGCAGTACTTC
TRBJ2-7 | - | TRBV4-3 | - | CASSQGVNSDYEQYF | TGCGCCAGCAGCCAAGGGGTGAACTCCGACTACGAGCAGTACTTC
TRBJ2-7 | TRBD2 | TRBV7-3 | - | CASSRIAGFQYEQYF | TGTGCCAGCAGCCGAATAGCGGGATTCCAGTACGAGCAGTACTTC
TRBJ2-5 | TRBD1 | TRBV11-2 | - | CASSFGTGRETQYF | TGTGCCAGCAGCTTCGGGACAGGGCGGGAGACCCAGTACTTC
TRBJ2-7 | - | TRBV27 | - | CASSFDPYYEQYF | TGTGCCAGCAGTTTCGACCCTTACTACGAGCAGTACTTC
TRBJ2-1 | - | TRBV19 | - | CASSIEGQAYNEQFF | TGTGCCAGTAGTATTGAGGGACAAGCCTACAATGAGCAGTTCTTC
TRBJ2-6 | - | TRBV7-9 | - | CASSSFSGRANVLTF | TGTGCCAGCAGTTCCTTTTCGGGAAGAGCCAACGTCCTGACTTTC
TRBJ2-3 | TRBD2 | TRBV13 | - | CASSPGGALDTQYF | TGTGCCAGCAGCCCCGGGGGGGCCCTAGATACGCAGTATTTT
TRBJ1-2 | - | TRBV27 | - | CASSRQGSHYTF | TGTGCCAGCAGCCGTCAGGGGTCCCACTACACCTTC
TRBJ2-7 | - | TRBV5-1 | - | CASSTGQTYEQYF | TGCGCCAGCAGCACCGGACAGACCTACGAGCAGTACTTC